This T cell receptor beta chain was identified in a study of post-analysis software for immune sequencing data. Overall study context: Relapsing-remitting, secondary progressive and progressive-relapsing multiple sclerosis courses were included.

The CDR3 runs 15 residues. Trimming pared 5 bases from V and 5 bases from J, leaving 19 bases between. The V gene's germline CDR1 is GTSNPN and CDR2 SVGIG (reference sequence). As concerns this clonotype: Its antigen is unidentified.

TCR beta cDNA libraries had unique molecular identifiers. T cells, about 0.9 to 10 million of them, yielded 500,000 or so cDNA molecules. TCRdb recomputed calls from the PCR reads with MiXCR, one row per CDR3 protein. This sample has approximately 690,000 distinct CDR3 sequences, with approximately 60% found just once. Study results and caveats: Samples from one preparation batch, clustered by F measure, grouped strongly together. When patients were compared with controls, four or five TRBV segments were more frequent, TRBV5-6, TRBV5-1 and TRBV20-1 among them. Comparison with controls showed significantly lower normalized Chao1 diversity in multiple sclerosis patients.

This receptor was taken from a girl aged 2-9 years with multiple sclerosis. Sequenced sample: blood. The chain is built from TRBV30 and TRBJ2-1, with a possible D match to TRBD1 (6 bases). CDR3 coding DNA: TGTGCCTGGTCCAGAGGGGGTACGGCCCACAATGAGCAGTTCTTC. Amino acid sequence: CAWSRGGTAHNEQFF.